The 28 T cell receptor beta chains listed next were all sequenced from one sample in a study of CD8 T cells in Susac syndrome (dated by TCRdb to between 2019 and 2020). The library was generated by the immunoSEQ multiplex PCR assay. RNA was extracted using the RNeasy kit, and roughly 0.45 to 1 ug of the RNA was reverse transcribed with random hexamers. TCRdb applied fastp at Q25 and MiXCR to the public reads, then kept only in-frame beta chains. Identical CDR3 protein sequences are pooled into one entry, listed with their most common genes and DNA. The sample has about 300,000 distinct CDR3 sequences on record, approximately 85% of them singletons. The ten largest clones add up to around 0.2% of the sample. Sequenced material: CD8+ T cells from PBMCs. The receptors stem from a human donor with multiple sclerosis.

The J gene is TRBJ2-2, the V gene TRBV7-2; D call uncertain. Trimming cost V 5 bases and J 8 bases, with 15 bases left between them. This CDR3 has 14 amino acids. Looked up from germline, CDR1 is SGHTA and CDR2 is FQGNSA. CDR3 sequence (DNA): TGTGCCAGCAGCCCTGACCTGGGTACGGGGGAGCTGTTTTTT. Protein sequence: CASSPDLGTGELFF.

The chain links TRBV12-3 or TRBV12-4 to TRBJ1-5; a weak D match, TRBD1 (5 bases). The CDR3 runs to 15 residues. V was clipped by 7 bases and J by 2 bases, with 15 bases between them. CDR3 sequence: CASTPTGLRNQPQHF. The CDR3, as DNA: TGTGCCAGCACCCCAACAGGTCTTCGCAATCAGCCCCAGCATTTT.

The rearrangement joins TRBV27 to TRBJ2-3; 8 positions agree with TRBD1. With V trimmed by 4 bases and J by 3 bases, 9 bases remained unmatched. This CDR3 has 16 residues. The V gene's germline CDR1 is MNHEY and CDR2 SMNVEV (reference sequence). CDR3: CASSYAGTGPTDTQYF. The DNA of the CDR3 is TGTGCCAGCAGTTACGCCGGGACAGGACCGACAGATACGCAGTATTTT.

The V call is TRBV28, the J call TRBJ1-2; unclear D gene. Germline V lookup: CDR1 MDHEN, CDR2 SYDVKM. This CDR3 region has 17 residues. V dropped 4 bases and J dropped 2 bases, with 20 bases sitting between them. Here the CDR3 DNA reads TGTGCCAGCAGTTCCCTCACCCTGATCGACGGGAACTATGGCTACACCTTC. Amino acids: CASSSLTLIDGNYGYTF.

The CDR3 nucleotides read TGTGCCAGCAGCTCCCGGGACAGGGATGGCTACACCTTC. Residues: CASSSRDRDGYTF. This sequence joins TRBV7-9 and TRBJ1-2, with 9 bases that match TRBD1. V shed 4 bases and J 6 bases; nucleotides not matched to a gene: 3. Germline V gene sequence: CDR1 SEHNR, CDR2 FQNEAQ (reference sequence). The CDR3 extends over 13 amino acids. The variable domain in full, with the rest retrieved from reference TRBV7-9 and TRBJ1-2, is DTGVSQNPRHKITKRGQNVTFRCDPISEHNRLYWYRQTLGQGPEFLTYFQNEAQLEKSRLLSDRFSAERPKGSFSTLEIQRTEQGDSAMYLCASSSRDRDGYTFGSGTRLTVV.

This chain uses TRBV4-3 with TRBJ1-1; D is ambiguous. This CDR3 spans 14 amino acids. In germline, CDR1 is LGHNA, CDR2 YSLEER. Trimming pared 2 bases from V and 1 base from J, leaving 8 bases between. CDR3 residues: CASSQRAGNTEAFF. The CDR3, as DNA: TGCGCCAGCAGCCAAAGGGCGGGGAACACTGAAGCTTTCTTT.

The table lists this clonotype with a few counts. V usage is TRBV6-5 and J usage is TRBJ2-7; 12 bases map to TRBD1. CDR3 size: 15 residues. Germline V gene sequence: CDR1 MNHEY, CDR2 SVGAGI. Unmatched junction bases numbered 5, after V lost 6 bases and J lost 2 bases. The CDR3 is CASREGQGAAYEQYF. The CDR3 DNA reads as TGTGCCAGCAGAGAGGGACAGGGGGCTGCCTACGAGCAGTACTTC.

This chain uses TRBV28 with TRBJ2-7, with 9 bases fitting TRBD1. Germline V CDR1 and CDR2: MDHEN, SYDVKM. The trim removed 2 bases at V and 5 bases at J, leaving 7 bases unmatched. CDR3 length equals 15 residues. The CDR3 spells CASSLIRDRAHEQYF. CDR3 DNA sequence: TGTGCCAGCAGTTTAATCAGGGACAGGGCCCACGAGCAGTACTTC.

J is TRBJ2-5 and V is TRBV6-2 or TRBV6-3; the D gene is possibly TRBD1 (6 bases). The CDR3 has 14 residues. The V gene's germline CDR1 is MNHEY and CDR2 SVGEGT. The V end lost 8 bases, the J end lost 4 bases, and 17 bases lay between the germline ends. The CDR3 protein is CASGRTATRETQYF. Written as DNA, the CDR3 is TGTGCCAGCGGTAGGACAGCCACCAGAGAGACCCAGTACTTC.

V gene TRBV6-5 combines with J gene TRBJ2-5, with unresolved D. V was shortened by 4 bases and J by 1 base, with 7 bases between the two germline ends. The CDR3 sequence is 13 residues long. Germline V lookup: CDR1 MNHEY, CDR2 SVGAGI. CDR3 protein: CASSLSFQETQYF. The CDR3 nucleotides are TGTGCCAGCAGTTTATCTTTCCAAGAGACCCAGTACTTC.

CDR3 amino acids: CASSIDLEDYEQYF. The CDR3, as DNA: TGTGCCAGTAGTATAGATCTGGAGGACTACGAGCAGTACTTC. The V gene is TRBV19, the J gene TRBJ2-7; D is perhaps TRBD2 (5 bases). The CDR3 contains 14 residues. With 0 bases removed from V and 3 bases from J, the gap between germline ends came to 9 bases. Per the germline V gene, CDR1 is LNHDA and CDR2 is SQIVND (reference sequence).

This clonotype was counted a single time. The rearrangement joins TRBV28 to TRBJ2-7, with D unresolved. The germline V gene has CDR1 MDHEN and CDR2 SYDVKM. The CDR3 has 13 amino acids. V dropped 4 bases and J dropped 6 bases, with 13 bases sitting between them. The CDR3 sequence is CASSSRTTSEQYF. In DNA form, the CDR3 reads TGTGCCAGCAGTTCCCGGACGACGAGCGAGCAGTACTTC. The full variable domain, with the rest looked up from reference TRBV28 and TRBJ2-7, is DVKVTQSSRYLVKRTGEKVFLECVQDMDHENMFWYRQDPGLGLRLIYFSYDVKMKEKGDIPEGYSVSREKKERFSLILESASTNQTSMYLCASSSRTTSEQYFGPGTRLTVT.

The chain has TRBV7-6 and TRBJ1-5, with TRBD1 matching over 10 bases. V was pared by 4 bases and J by 3 bases, with 3 bases of the junction left unmatched. This CDR3 region has 15 residues. Germline V gene data show CDR1 as SGHVS and CDR2 as FNYEAQ. The CDR3 DNA is TGTGCCAGCAGCTGGGGACAGGGGTACAATCAGCCCCAGCATTTT. As protein: CASSWGQGYNQPQHF. The full variable domain, rest sourced from reference TRBV7-6 and TRBJ1-5, is GAGVSQSPRYKVTKRGQDVALRCDPISGHVSLYWYRQALGQGPEFLTYFNYEAQQDKSGLPNDRFSAERPEGSISTLTIQRTEQRDSAMYRCASSWGQGYNQPQHFGDGTRLSIL.

The chain joins TRBV7-9 to TRBJ2-1; TRBD2 matches 10 bases. The CDR3 covers 15 residues. Germline CDR1 reads SEHNR; CDR2 reads FQNEAQ (reference sequence). With 6 bases clipped from V and 10 bases from J, the junction kept 12 bases outside the gene matches. The CDR3 coding sequence is TGTGCCAGCAGGATAGCGGGAGGCCACCCAGGGGAGCAGTTCTTC. Amino acids: CASRIAGGHPGEQFF.

J is TRBJ2-1 and V is TRBV13; 7 nucleotides agree with TRBD2. The trim removed 0 bases at V and 8 bases at J, leaving 19 bases unmatched. Germline CDR1 is PRHDT and CDR2 is FYEKMQ (reference sequence). The CDR3 has 19 amino acids. CDR3 protein: CASSLGRRVAGTITDEQFF. CDR3 bases: TGTGCCAGCAGCTTAGGCCGTCGTGTAGCGGGTACTATCACGGATGAGCAGTTCTTC.

The chain has TRBV12-3 or TRBV12-4 and TRBJ1-4, with unresolved D. Trimming pared 5 bases from V and 0 bases from J, leaving 10 bases between. This CDR3 spans 15 amino acids. The CDR3 coding sequence is TGTGCCAGCAGTGGTCAGGTGGCAACTAATGAAAAACTGTTTTTT. Translation gives CASSGQVATNEKLFF.

A note on this clonotype: The junction does not match germline at one end; this may be a read error. The CDR3 loop reads CASNLDGKGQFEETQYF. CDR3 coding DNA: TGTGCTAGCAACTTAGATGGTAAAGGGCAGTTTGAAGAGACCCAGTACTTC. The V and J genes are TRBV7-7 and TRBJ2-5; D not certain. Germline CDR1 reads SSHAT; CDR2 reads FNYEAQ (reference sequence). The CDR3 sequence is 17 residues long.

This chain connects TRBV9 to TRBJ2-1; D is uncertain. Germline loops: CDR1 SGDLS, CDR2 YYNGEE. This CDR3 region has 12 residues. The ends were cut back, 4 bases at V and 10 bases at J, with 12 bases in the middle. This CDR3 reads CASSPYGREQFF. The CDR3 region has the DNA TGTGCCAGCAGCCCGTATGGGCGAGAGCAGTTCTTC.

This clonotype was seen once. The chain employs TRBV7-8 and TRBJ2-5, with TRBD2 matching 13 bases. The CDR3 sequence is 16 residues long. Trimming took 4 bases from V and 4 from J; bases not matched to a gene: 6. Germline assignment: CDR1 SGHVS and CDR2 FQNEAQ. The CDR3 nucleotides read TGTGCCAGCAGCTGGGGACTAGCGGGACAGGGAGAGACCCAGTACTTC. Protein: CASSWGLAGQGETQYF.

This clonotype was found once. The chain couples TRBV14 to TRBJ1-4; D is possibly TRBD1 (5 bases). This CDR3 comprises 15 residues. Trimming left V 1 base short and J 7 bases short, with 13 bases between. The germline V gene encodes CDR1 SGHDN and CDR2 FVKESK. CDR3 region: CASSQVGGGGEKLFF. In DNA form, the CDR3 reads TGTGCCAGCAGCCAAGTTGGCGGGGGAGGTGAAAAACTGTTTTTT.

Here the CDR3 reads CASSRGASSGELFF. DNA of the CDR3: TGTGCCAGTAGCCGTGGGGCTTCGTCCGGGGAGCTGTTTTTT. The chain recombines TRBV19 with TRBJ2-2; D may be TRBD1 (5 bases). CDR3 length: 14 residues. V was cut by 6 bases and J by 6 bases, with 14 bases left in between. In germline, CDR1 is LNHDA, CDR2 SQIVND (reference sequence).

J is TRBJ2-6 and V is TRBV7-9; TRBD2 matches 9 bases. Germline loops: CDR1 SEHNR, CDR2 FQNEAQ (reference sequence). CDR3 size: 19 residues. The ends lost 5 bases at V and 0 bases at J; junction bases unmatched: 11. The CDR3 spells CASSQGGLAGLSGANVLTF. The CDR3, as DNA: TGTGCCAGCAGCCAGGGGGGACTAGCTGGACTCTCTGGGGCCAACGTCCTGACTTTC.

The V call is TRBV19, the J call TRBJ2-1; TRBD2 matches at 11 bases. V lost 5 bases, J lost 9 bases, and 9 bases stayed unmatched. Germline V CDR1 and CDR2: LNHDA, SQIVND (reference sequence). The CDR3 consists of 15 residues. The DNA for the CDR3 is TGTGCCAGTAGTGTAATAGCGGGAGGGCAGAGTGAGCAGTTCTTC. This gives the protein CASSVIAGGQSEQFF. Using reference TRBV19 and TRBJ2-1 for the parts outside the CDR3, the full variable domain is DGGITQSPKYLFRKEGQNVTLSCEQNLNHDAMYWYRQDPGQGLRLIYYSQIVNDFQKGDIAEGYSVSREKKESFPLTVTSAQKNPTAFYLCASSVIAGGQSEQFFGPGTRLTVL.

This clonotype was seen just once. The chain joins TRBV6-2 or TRBV6-3 to TRBJ2-7; TRBD2 is a possible D gene (7 bases). Between the trimmed V and J ends, which lost 7 bases and 7 bases, there was a span of 32 bases. Germline V gene lookup returns CDR1 MNHEY and CDR2 SVGEGT. CDR3 length: 18 residues. The DNA for the CDR3 is TGTGCCAGCAATAACCCCCATCCGGGGGGCTTCGGGCGTCGGGAGCAGTACTTC. Protein: CASNNPHPGGFGRREQYF.

The V call is TRBV23-1, the J call TRBJ2-3; TRBD1 aligns across 7 bases. TRBV23-1 is an ORF for which the function is uncertain. With V trimmed by 0 bases and J by 2 bases, 11 bases remained unmatched. The CDR3 is 18 amino acids. The CDR3 spells CASSQSRGRNCTTDTQYF. The CDR3 DNA reads as TGCGCCAGCAGTCAATCTAGGGGGCGGAACTGTACCACAGATACGCAGTATTTT.

This chain uses TRBV15 with TRBJ2-2; no reliable D call. The V gene's germline CDR1 is LNHNV and CDR2 YYDKDF (reference sequence). The V and J ends lost 6 bases and 0 bases respectively, with 14 bases between them. CDR3 length equals 16 residues. Here the CDR3 DNA reads TGTGCCACCAGAACTTCCACTCGACCGAACACCGGGGAGCTGTTTTTT. The encoded protein is CATRTSTRPNTGELFF.

This clonotype was picked up one time. The rearrangement joins TRBV12-3 or TRBV12-4 to TRBJ1-1, with TRBD1 matching 8 bases. This CDR3 region has 17 residues. Trimming at V came to 3 bases and at J to 1 base, leaving 10 bases not matched to a gene. The CDR3 is CASSFPGGLPPNTEAFF. Here the CDR3 DNA reads TGTGCCAGCAGTTTCCCAGGGGGCCTTCCCCCGAACACTGAAGCTTTCTTT.

The rearrangement uses TRBV2 and TRBJ2-1, with no clear D. The germline V gene has CDR1 SNHLY and CDR2 FYNNEI. Deletions cut 4 bases from V and 16 bases from J, with 20 bases between. The CDR3 is 13 amino acids. CDR3 loop: CASSVYRGPFGFF. CDR3 sequence (DNA): TGTGCCAGCAGTGTATACAGAGGACCTTTCGGCTTCTTC.